This TCR beta chain stems from a study of cytomegalovirus exposure and HLA in healthy donors. General study results and limits: For cytomegalovirus status, the classifier reportedly gave diagnoses with high specificity and sensitivity. TCR clusters originating in the first cohort tended to co-occur in the 100 to 150 validation repertoires, according to a later analysis.

While the first cohort had hundreds of subjects, the donors belonged to the separate validation cohort of roughly 120 subjects. To note about this clone: No antigen is known for it.

The CDR3 has 15 residues. Germline-derived CDR1 and CDR2 are SGHAT and FQNNGV. With 3 bases removed from V and 3 bases from J, the gap between germline ends came to 13 bases. Clones were sequenced by immunoSEQ multiplex PCR, and TCRdb holds only the in-frame ones, with some missing. This table has some 170,000 clones, around 86% appearing once. The TCR originated in a man between 18 and 29 years old in good health and CMV-seropositive. The specimen was PBMCs. This chain uses TRBV11-2 with TRBJ2-3; perhaps TRBD2 as D (7 bases). The CDR3 sequence is CASSFAGASTDTQYF. The CDR3 DNA reads TGTGCCAGCAGCTTTGCGGGGGCCTCTACAGATACGCAGTATTTT.